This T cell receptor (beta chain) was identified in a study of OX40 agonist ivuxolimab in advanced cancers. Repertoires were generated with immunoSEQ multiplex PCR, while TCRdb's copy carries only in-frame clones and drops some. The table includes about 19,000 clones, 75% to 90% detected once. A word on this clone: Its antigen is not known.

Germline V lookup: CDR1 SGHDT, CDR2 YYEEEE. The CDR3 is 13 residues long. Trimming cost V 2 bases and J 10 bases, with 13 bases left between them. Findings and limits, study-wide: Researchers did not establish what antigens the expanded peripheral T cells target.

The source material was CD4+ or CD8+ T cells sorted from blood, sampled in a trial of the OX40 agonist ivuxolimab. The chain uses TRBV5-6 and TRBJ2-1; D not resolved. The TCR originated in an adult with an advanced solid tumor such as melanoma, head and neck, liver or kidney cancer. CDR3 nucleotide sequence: TGTGCCAGCAGCTTAGTCCTGTCCGAGGAGCAGTTCTTC. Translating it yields CASSLVLSEEQFF.